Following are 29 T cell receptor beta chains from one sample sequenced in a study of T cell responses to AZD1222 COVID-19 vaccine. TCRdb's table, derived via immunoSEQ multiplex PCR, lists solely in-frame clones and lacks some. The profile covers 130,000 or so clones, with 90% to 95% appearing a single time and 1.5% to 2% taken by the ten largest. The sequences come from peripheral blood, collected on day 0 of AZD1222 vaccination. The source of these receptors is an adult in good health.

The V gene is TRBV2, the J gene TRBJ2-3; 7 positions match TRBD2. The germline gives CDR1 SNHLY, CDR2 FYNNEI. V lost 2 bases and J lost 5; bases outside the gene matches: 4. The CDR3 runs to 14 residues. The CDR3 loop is CASSEWLAEDTQYF. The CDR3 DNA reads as TGTGCCAGCAGTGAATGGCTAGCGGAAGATACGCAGTATTTT.

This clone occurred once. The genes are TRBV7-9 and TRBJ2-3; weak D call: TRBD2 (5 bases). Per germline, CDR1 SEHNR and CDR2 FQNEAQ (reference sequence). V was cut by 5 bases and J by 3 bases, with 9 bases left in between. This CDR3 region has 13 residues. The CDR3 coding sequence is TGTGCCAGCAGCGCGGGTGCAACAGATACGCAGTATTTT. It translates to CASSAGATDTQYF.

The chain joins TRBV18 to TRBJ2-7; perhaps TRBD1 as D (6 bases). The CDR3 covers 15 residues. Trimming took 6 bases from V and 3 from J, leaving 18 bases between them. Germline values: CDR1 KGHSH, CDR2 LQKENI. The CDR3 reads CASSLREEQGYEQYF. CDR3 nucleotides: TGTGCCAGCTCTCTTCGTGAGGAACAGGGCTACGAGCAGTACTTC.

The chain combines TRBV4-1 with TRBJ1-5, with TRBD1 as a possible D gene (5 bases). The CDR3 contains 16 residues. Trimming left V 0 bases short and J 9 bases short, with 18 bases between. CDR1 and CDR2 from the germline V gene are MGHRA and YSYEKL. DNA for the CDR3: TGCGCCAGCAGCCAAGATAGGGGCAGCGCGGGCGGGCCCCAGCATTTT. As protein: CASSQDRGSAGGPQHF.

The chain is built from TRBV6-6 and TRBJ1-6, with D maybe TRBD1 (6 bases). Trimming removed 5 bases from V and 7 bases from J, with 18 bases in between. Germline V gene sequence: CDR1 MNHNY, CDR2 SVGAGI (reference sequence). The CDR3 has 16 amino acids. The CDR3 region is CASSRNSDRTNSPLHF. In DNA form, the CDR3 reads TGTGCCAGCAGTCGAAACTCAGACAGGACAAATTCACCCCTCCACTTT.

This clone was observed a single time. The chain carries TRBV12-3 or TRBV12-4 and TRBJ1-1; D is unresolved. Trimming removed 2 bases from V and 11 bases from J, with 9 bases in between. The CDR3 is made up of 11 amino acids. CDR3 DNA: TGTGCCAGCAGTTTACAAGGCGGGGCTTTCTTT. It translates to CASSLQGGAFF.

The CDR3 sequence: CASSLAARTGTLDTIYF. In nucleotides, the CDR3 is TGCGCCAGCAGCTTGGCCGCAAGGACAGGGACCCTTGACACCATATATTTT. The rearrangement links TRBV5-1 to TRBJ1-3, with TRBD1 matching 8 bases. CDR1 is SGHRS, CDR2 YFSETQ, per germline. The V and J ends lost 0 bases and 8 bases, in that order; junction bases with no gene match: 13. The CDR3 loop spans 17 amino acids.

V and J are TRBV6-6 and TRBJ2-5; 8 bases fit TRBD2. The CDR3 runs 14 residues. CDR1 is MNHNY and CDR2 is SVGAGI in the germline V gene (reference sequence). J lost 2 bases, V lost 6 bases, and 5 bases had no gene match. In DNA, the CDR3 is TGTGCCAGCAGGGATAGCGGGGAGCAAGAGACCCAGTACTTC. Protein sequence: CASRDSGEQETQYF.

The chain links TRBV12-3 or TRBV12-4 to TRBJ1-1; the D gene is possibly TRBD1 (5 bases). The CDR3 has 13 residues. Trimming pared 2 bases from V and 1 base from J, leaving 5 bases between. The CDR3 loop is CASSLRGNTEAFF. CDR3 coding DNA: TGTGCCAGCAGTTTAAGGGGGAACACTGAAGCTTTCTTT.

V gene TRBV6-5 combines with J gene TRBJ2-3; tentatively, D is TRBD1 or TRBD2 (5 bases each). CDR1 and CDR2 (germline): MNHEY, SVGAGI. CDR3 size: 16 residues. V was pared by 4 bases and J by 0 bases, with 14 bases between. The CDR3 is CASSSQGTPSTDTQYF. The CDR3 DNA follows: TGTGCCAGCAGTTCCCAAGGGACCCCTAGCACAGATACGCAGTATTTT.

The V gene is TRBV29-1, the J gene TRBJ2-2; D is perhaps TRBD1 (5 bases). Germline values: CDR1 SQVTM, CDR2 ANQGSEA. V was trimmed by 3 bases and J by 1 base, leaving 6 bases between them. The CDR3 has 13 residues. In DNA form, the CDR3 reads TGCAGCGTTGATCAGGGGAACACCGGGGAGCTGTTTTTT. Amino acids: CSVDQGNTGELFF.

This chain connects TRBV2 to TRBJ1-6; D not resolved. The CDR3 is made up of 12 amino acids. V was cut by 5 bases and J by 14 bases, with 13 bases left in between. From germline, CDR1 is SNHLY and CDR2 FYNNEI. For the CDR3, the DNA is TGTGCCAGCAGTCCCCGGCCTCGGACCCTCCACTTT. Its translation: CASSPRPRTLHF.

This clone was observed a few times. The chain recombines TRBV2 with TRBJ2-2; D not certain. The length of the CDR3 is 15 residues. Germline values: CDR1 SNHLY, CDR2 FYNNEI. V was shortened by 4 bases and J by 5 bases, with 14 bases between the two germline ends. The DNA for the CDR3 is TGTGCCAGCAGTGCCGGCAGGATAGTGACCGGGGAGCTGTTTTTT. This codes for CASSAGRIVTGELFF.

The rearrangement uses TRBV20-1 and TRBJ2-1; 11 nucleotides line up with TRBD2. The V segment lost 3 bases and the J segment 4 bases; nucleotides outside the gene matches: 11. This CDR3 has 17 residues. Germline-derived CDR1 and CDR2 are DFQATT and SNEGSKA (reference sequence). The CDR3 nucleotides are TGCAGTGCTAGTGATAGCGGGGGGGCGTTTTTTTACAATGAGCAGTTCTTC. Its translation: CSASDSGGAFFYNEQFF.

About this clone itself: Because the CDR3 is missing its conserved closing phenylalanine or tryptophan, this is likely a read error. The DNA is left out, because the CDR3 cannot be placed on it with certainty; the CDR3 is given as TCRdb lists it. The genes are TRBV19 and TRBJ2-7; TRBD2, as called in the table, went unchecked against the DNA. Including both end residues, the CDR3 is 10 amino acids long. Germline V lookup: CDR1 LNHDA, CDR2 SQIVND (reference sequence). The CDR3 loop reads CASSIDSPVS.

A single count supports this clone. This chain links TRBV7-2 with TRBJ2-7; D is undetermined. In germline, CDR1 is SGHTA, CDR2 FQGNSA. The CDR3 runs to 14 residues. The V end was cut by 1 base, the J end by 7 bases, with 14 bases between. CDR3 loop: CASSLEVTPGEQYF. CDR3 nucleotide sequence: TGTGCCAGCAGCTTAGAGGTCACCCCTGGGGAGCAGTACTTC.

The chain's CDR3 is CASSLPGTSGVQETQYF. The CDR3 nucleotides read TGTGCCAGCAGCTTACCCGGGACTAGCGGGGTCCAAGAGACCCAGTACTTC. This chain connects TRBV7-9 to TRBJ2-5, with 13 bases fitting TRBD2. CDR1 and CDR2 (germline): SEHNR, FQNEAQ (reference sequence). The J segment lost 1 base and the V segment lost 2 bases, leaving 4 bases of the junction unmatched. The CDR3 runs 17 residues.

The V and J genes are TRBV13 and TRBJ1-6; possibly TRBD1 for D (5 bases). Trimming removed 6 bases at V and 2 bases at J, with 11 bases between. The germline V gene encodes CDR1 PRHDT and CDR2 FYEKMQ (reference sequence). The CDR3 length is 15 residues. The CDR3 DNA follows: TGTGCCAGCAGTGACGGGGACCCCTATAATTCACCCCTCCACTTT. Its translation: CASSDGDPYNSPLHF.

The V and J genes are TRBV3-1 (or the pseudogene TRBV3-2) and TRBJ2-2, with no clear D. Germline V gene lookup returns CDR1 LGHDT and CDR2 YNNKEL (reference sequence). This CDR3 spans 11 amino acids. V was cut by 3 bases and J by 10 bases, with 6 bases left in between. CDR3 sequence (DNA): TGTGCCAGCAGCCACGTGGAGGAGCTGTTTTTT. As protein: CASSHVEELFF.

The CDR3 DNA follows: TGTGCCAGCAGCCTACCCTCGGAAGAGTGGGAAGAGACCCAGTACTTC. Its protein is CASSLPSEEWEETQYF. The V and J genes are TRBV7-8 and TRBJ2-5, with D hard to call. Germline V CDR1 and CDR2: SGHVS, FQNEAQ. The ends were cut back, 5 bases at V and 3 bases at J, with 19 bases in the middle. CDR3 size: 16 residues.

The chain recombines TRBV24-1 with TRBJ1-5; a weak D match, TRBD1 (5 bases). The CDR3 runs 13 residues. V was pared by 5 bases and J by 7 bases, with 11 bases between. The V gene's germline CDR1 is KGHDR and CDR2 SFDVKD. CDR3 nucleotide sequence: TGTGCCACCAGTGTGGGGGGTGGACAGCCCCAGCATTTT. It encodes CATSVGGGQPQHF.

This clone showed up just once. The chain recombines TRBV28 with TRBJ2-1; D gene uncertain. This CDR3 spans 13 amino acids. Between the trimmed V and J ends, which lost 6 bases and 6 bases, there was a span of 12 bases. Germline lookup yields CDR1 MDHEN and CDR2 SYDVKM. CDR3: CASSSLGPNEQFF. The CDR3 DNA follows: TGTGCCAGCAGCAGTCTGGGTCCCAATGAGCAGTTCTTC. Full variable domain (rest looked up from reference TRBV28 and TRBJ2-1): DVKVTQSSRYLVKRTGEKVFLECVQDMDHENMFWYRQDPGLGLRLIYFSYDVKMKEKGDIPEGYSVSREKKERFSLILESASTNQTSMYLCASSSLGPNEQFFGPGTRLTVL.

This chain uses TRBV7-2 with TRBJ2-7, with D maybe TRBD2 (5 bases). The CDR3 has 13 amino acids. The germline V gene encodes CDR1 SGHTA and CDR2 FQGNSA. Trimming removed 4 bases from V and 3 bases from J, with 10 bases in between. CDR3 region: CASSSLTNYEQYF. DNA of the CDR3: TGTGCCAGCAGCTCCCTGACTAACTACGAGCAGTACTTC.

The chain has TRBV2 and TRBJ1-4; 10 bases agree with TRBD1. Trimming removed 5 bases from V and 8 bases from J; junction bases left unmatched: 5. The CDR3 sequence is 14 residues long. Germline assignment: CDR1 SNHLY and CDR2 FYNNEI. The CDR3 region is CASSRQGAGEKLFF. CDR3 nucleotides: TGTGCCAGCAGTCGACAGGGGGCTGGAGAAAAACTGTTTTTT.

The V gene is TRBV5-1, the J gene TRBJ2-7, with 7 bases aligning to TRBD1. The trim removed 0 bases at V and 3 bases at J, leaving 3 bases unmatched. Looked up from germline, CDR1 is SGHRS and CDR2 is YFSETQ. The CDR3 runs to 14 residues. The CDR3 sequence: CASSLGTGHYEQYF. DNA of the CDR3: TGCGCCAGCAGCTTGGGGACAGGCCACTACGAGCAGTACTTC. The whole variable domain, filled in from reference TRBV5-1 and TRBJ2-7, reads KAGVTQTPRYLIKTRGQQVTLSCSPISGHRSVSWYQQTPGQGLQFLFEYFSETQRNKGNFPGRFSGRQFSNSRSEMNVSTLELGDSALYLCASSLGTGHYEQYFGPGTRLTVT.

The CDR3, as DNA: TGTGCCAGCAGTGACTCCCATACGCAGTATTTT. It encodes CASSDSHTQYF. The rearrangement links TRBV6-4 to TRBJ2-3, with D unresolved. Trimming took 0 bases from V and 7 from J, leaving 2 bases between them. The CDR3 consists of 11 residues. Germline V CDR1 and CDR2: MRHNA, SNTAGT.

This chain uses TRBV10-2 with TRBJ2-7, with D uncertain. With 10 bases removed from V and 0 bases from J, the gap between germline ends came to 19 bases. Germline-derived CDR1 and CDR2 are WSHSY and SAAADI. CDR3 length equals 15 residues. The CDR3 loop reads CAICPLDGCSYEQYF. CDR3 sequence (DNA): TGCGCCATCTGTCCTCTCGACGGGTGCTCCTACGAGCAGTACTTC.

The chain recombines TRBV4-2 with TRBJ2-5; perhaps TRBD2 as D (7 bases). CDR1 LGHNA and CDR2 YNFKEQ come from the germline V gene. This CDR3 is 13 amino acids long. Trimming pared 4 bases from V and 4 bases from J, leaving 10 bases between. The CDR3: CASSRAGAETQYF. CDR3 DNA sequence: TGTGCCAGCAGCCGTGCGGGGGCAGAGACCCAGTACTTC.

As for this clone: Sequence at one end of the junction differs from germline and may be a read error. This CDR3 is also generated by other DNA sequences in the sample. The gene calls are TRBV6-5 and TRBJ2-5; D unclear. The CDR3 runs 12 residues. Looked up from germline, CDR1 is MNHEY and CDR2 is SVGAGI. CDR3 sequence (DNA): TGTGCCAGTAGTTTGTGGTCAGAGACCCAGTACTTC. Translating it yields CASSLWSETQYF.